Following are 19 T cell receptor beta chains from one sample sequenced in a study of blood T cell repertoires in COVID-19. Sequencing was performed with immunoSEQ multiplex PCR; in TCRdb, only in-frame clones are kept and a portion is missing. Among around 200,000 clones listed, roughly nine tenths were seen once. Sequencing input: peripheral blood. Receptors originate from a man aged 70 or older with active or convalescent COVID-19.

This chain joins TRBV2 and TRBJ1-5, with 7 bases aligning to TRBD1. The V gene's germline CDR1 is SNHLY and CDR2 FYNNEI. This CDR3 comprises 15 residues. V lost 5 bases and J lost 0; bases outside the gene matches: 4. CDR3 nucleotides: TGTGCCAGCAGTTCACAGGGGCTTAGCAATCAGCCCCAGCATTTT. This translates into CASSSQGLSNQPQHF. The full variable domain, with the rest looked up from reference TRBV2 and TRBJ1-5, is EPEVTQTPSHQVTQMGQEVILRCVPISNHLYFYWYRQILGQKVEFLVSFYNNEISEKSEIFDDQFSVERPDGSNFTLKIRSTKLEDSAMYFCASSSQGLSNQPQHFGDGTRLSIL.

As concerns this clone: The junction departs from germline at one end; a sequencing error may be responsible. This chain uses TRBV15 with TRBJ1-1; 7 bases map to TRBD1. This CDR3 contains 13 residues. Germline assignment: CDR1 LNHNV and CDR2 YYDKDF (reference sequence). This chain's CDR3 is CATSRDRNPEAFF. The CDR3, as DNA: TGTGCCACCAGCAGGGACAGGAACCCTGAAGCTTTCTTT.

This clone occurred many times. This CDR3 reads CASSWAPSWAEAFF. The CDR3 nucleotides are TGTGCCAGCAGCTGGGCCCCCTCATGGGCTGAAGCTTTCTTT. The V gene is TRBV5-5, the J gene TRBJ1-1, with D unclear. Looked up from germline, CDR1 is SGHKS and CDR2 is YYEKEE (reference sequence). CDR3 size: 14 residues. Trimming took off 3 bases at V and 6 bases at J, with 15 bases between the two ends.

The chain couples TRBV11-3 to TRBJ2-7; possibly TRBD1 for D (6 bases). Germline assignment: CDR1 SGHNT and CDR2 YENEEA. This CDR3 region has 12 residues. V lost 5 bases and J 6 bases, leaving 11 bases between the germline ends. The CDR3 DNA follows: TGTGCCAGCAGCCCCACAGGGACCGAGCAGTACTTC. Its translation is CASSPTGTEQYF.

The J gene is TRBJ1-1, the V gene TRBV6-5; no definite D call. The V end lost 2 bases, the J end lost 5 bases, and 9 bases lay between the germline ends. The CDR3 extends over 13 amino acids. Looked up from germline, CDR1 is MNHEY and CDR2 is SVGAGI. CDR3 sequence: CASSYPRGTEAFF. DNA of the CDR3: TGTGCCAGCAGTTACCCCCGCGGGACTGAAGCTTTCTTT.

The chain uses TRBV7-9 and TRBJ1-5; D perhaps matches TRBD1 (6 bases). Germline CDR1 SEHNR, CDR2 FQNEAQ (reference sequence). Trimming pared 5 bases from V and 9 bases from J, leaving 17 bases between. The CDR3 consists of 14 residues. As DNA, the CDR3 is TGTGCCAGCAGCCCCGGACAGAAGAATGGGCCCCAGCATTTT. This translates into CASSPGQKNGPQHF.

V is TRBV3-1 (or the pseudogene TRBV3-2) and J is TRBJ1-2; D possibly corresponds to TRBD1 (5 bases). Trimming took 4 bases from V and 5 from J, leaving 14 bases between them. Germline-derived CDR1 and CDR2 are LGHDT and YNNKEL (reference sequence). The CDR3 runs to 14 residues. Here the CDR3 reads CASSPWGGDYGYTF. CDR3 nucleotides: TGTGCCAGCAGCCCCTGGGGAGGGGATTATGGCTACACCTTC.

The chain couples TRBV6-5 to TRBJ2-7; TRBD2 matches 7 bases. Trimming cost V 5 bases and J 7 bases; bases outside gene matches: 14. This CDR3 has 15 residues. Germline-derived CDR1 and CDR2 are MNHEY and SVGAGI. The CDR3 reads CASSPQGAGVGEQYF. CDR3 coding DNA: TGTGCCAGCAGTCCTCAGGGTGCGGGGGTGGGGGAGCAGTACTTC.

The chain links TRBV19 to TRBJ2-7; perhaps TRBD1 as D (6 bases). V lost 4 bases and J lost 3, with 13 bases in between. Germline V lookup: CDR1 LNHDA, CDR2 SQIVND (reference sequence). The CDR3 totals 14 residues. In nucleotides, the CDR3 is TGTGCCAGTAGTAAAGGGGGATTTCTCTACGAGCAGTACTTC. It translates to CASSKGGFLYEQYF.

The CDR3: CASSLYSTGEQYF. The CDR3 DNA is TGTGCCAGCAGCTTATACAGTACAGGCGAGCAGTACTTC. The genes are TRBV7-9 and TRBJ2-7; tentative D call: TRBD1 (5 bases). CDR3 size: 13 residues. The V gene lost 2 bases and the J gene lost 6 bases, with 11 bases spanning the gap. From germline, CDR1 is SEHNR and CDR2 FQNEAQ (reference sequence).

The rearrangement uses TRBV2 and TRBJ1-2, with 9 positions matching TRBD1. After removal of 5 bases from V and 2 bases from J, the junction contained 3 bases not matched to a gene. The V gene's germline CDR1 is SNHLY and CDR2 FYNNEI. The CDR3 has 14 residues. The CDR3 DNA reads TGTGCCAGCAGTTACAGGGGGCAGAACTATGGCTACACCTTC. It encodes CASSYRGQNYGYTF.

This clone appeared a few times. This sequence joins TRBV29-1 and TRBJ1-3; D gene ambiguous. There are 11 residues in the CDR3. The V gene lost 6 bases and the J gene lost 6 bases, with 9 bases spanning the gap. Germline-derived CDR1 and CDR2 are SQVTM and ANQGSEA. The CDR3 region is CSVRGENTIYF. CDR3 nucleotide sequence: TGCAGCGTGAGAGGAGAAAACACCATATATTTT.

With regard to this clone: This likely reflects a read error, since a far larger clone is one base away. This CDR3 is also generated by other DNA sequences in the sample. This chain links TRBV7-2 with TRBJ1-1; D gene unclear. Germline CDR1 SGHTA, CDR2 FQGNSA. V lost 1 base, J lost 1 base, and 4 bases lay in between. CDR3 length: 13 amino acids. CDR3 in DNA: TGTGCCAGCAGCTTAGGGCAGAACACTGAAGCTTTCTTT. Its translation is CASSLGQNTEAFF.

DNA of the CDR3: TGCGCCAGCAGCCCACAGGGGACCCCCTACGAGCAGTACTTC. It specifies CASSPQGTPYEQYF. The chain links TRBV23-1 to TRBJ2-7; the match to TRBD1 covers 7 bases. TRBV23-1 qualifies as an ORF whose function is uncertain. CDR3 length: 14 amino acids. Losses at the gene ends were 6 bases for V and 2 bases for J; bases not matched to a gene: 7.

The chain uses TRBV6-5 and TRBJ1-6, with 8 bases matching TRBD1. Looked up from germline, CDR1 is MNHEY and CDR2 is SVGAGI. V shed 1 base and J 8 bases; nucleotides not matched to a gene: 7. The CDR3 contains 16 residues. CDR3 residues: CASSYLGQANHSPLHF. CDR3 sequence (DNA): TGTGCCAGCAGTTACTTGGGACAGGCGAACCATTCACCCCTCCACTTT.

The V and J genes are TRBV6-1 and TRBJ2-3, with a possible D match to TRBD2 (6 bases). V gave up 1 base and J gave up 5 bases, with 10 bases separating them. Germline V gives CDR1 MNHNS, CDR2 SASEGT. The CDR3 covers 14 residues. CDR3 amino acids: CASSEGRGEDTQYF. CDR3 in DNA: TGTGCCAGCAGTGAAGGGCGGGGCGAAGATACGCAGTATTTT.

CDR3 bases: TGTGCCAGCAGTTTTTCCCAACCCAGTGGCTACACCTTC. Encoded protein: CASSFSQPSGYTF. The rearrangement links TRBV12-3 or TRBV12-4 to TRBJ1-2; D gene ambiguous. This CDR3 is 13 amino acids long. The V end lost 3 bases, the J end lost 7 bases, and 12 bases lay between the germline ends.

The chain recombines TRBV18 with TRBJ2-2; 9 bases agree with TRBD1. Germline assignment: CDR1 KGHSH and CDR2 LQKENI. The J segment lost 0 bases and the V segment lost 7 bases, leaving 9 bases of the junction unmatched. This CDR3 contains 17 residues. The CDR3 nucleotides read TGTGCCAGCTACTCGGGACAGGGATTCGCGAACACCGGGGAGCTGTTTTTT. The encoded protein is CASYSGQGFANTGELFF.

The rearrangement joins TRBV6-5 to TRBJ2-2; the match to TRBD2 covers 7 bases. V shed 6 bases and J 6 bases; nucleotides not matched to a gene: 7. Looked up from germline, CDR1 is MNHEY and CDR2 is SVGAGI. The CDR3 runs 14 residues. CDR3 amino acids: CASRQPRGAGELFF. Here the CDR3 DNA reads TGTGCCAGCAGACAGCCCCGGGGGGCCGGGGAGCTGTTTTTT.